This T cell receptor beta chain was captured by sequencing in a study of blood T cell repertoires in COVID-19. Overall study context: Acute-phase and convalescent COVID-19 samples originated in the United States, Italy and Spain. The analysed material was cDNA or gDNA that came from T cells, B-cell-depleted T cells, or PBMCs.

In the study's own analysis: Researchers report that nucleated cell counts were estimated from reference gene primer amplification. Sequenced by immunoSEQ multiplex PCR; TCRdb stores in-frame clones only, minus some. From that table come the V and J calls and clone size; the DNA was used to work out D and trimming. This sample carries approximately 280,000 clones, about 88% of them seen once, and the ten largest clones take under 15%. V shed 6 bases and J shed 0 bases, with 14 bases lying between them. The CDR3 loop spans 15 amino acids. CDR1 and CDR2 (germline): SGHTA, FQGNSA. The source is a woman aged 55-69 years with acute or convalescent COVID-19. The chain combines TRBV7-2 with TRBJ1-1; D not certain. Sample: peripheral blood. The CDR3 DNA reads as TGTGCCAGCAGGCGGGCCAGCACAATGAACACTGAAGCTTTCTTT. Amino acid sequence: CASRRASTMNTEAFF.